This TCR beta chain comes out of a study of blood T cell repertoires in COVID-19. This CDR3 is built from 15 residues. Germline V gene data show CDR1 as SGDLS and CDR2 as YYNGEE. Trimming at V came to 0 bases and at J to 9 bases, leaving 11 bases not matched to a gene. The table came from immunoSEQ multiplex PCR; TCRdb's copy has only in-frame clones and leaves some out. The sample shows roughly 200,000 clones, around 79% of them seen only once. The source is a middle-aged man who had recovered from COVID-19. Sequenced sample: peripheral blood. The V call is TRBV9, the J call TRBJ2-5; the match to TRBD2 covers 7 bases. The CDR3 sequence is CASSVAAGASGAQYF. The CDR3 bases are TGTGCCAGCAGCGTAGCCGCGGGAGCCTCCGGGGCCCAGTACTTC.